One and the same sample provided the 25 T cell receptor beta chains below, sequenced in a study of vaccination effects on CD4 cells after COVID-19. Assay: immunoSEQ multiplex PCR; the TCRdb copy retains only in-frame clones and omits some. The data contain around 47,000 clones, around 75% of them seen just once; the ten biggest clones take up 25% to 30%. ViraFEST used viral peptide pools to expand antigen-specific CD4+ T cells before sequencing. The culture ran for 9 to 11 days, and then CD4+ T cells were isolated. SARS-CoV-2 infection was confirmed by PCR in the person between March and December 2020. These receptors' targets are unknown. Sequencing used CD4+ T cells from PBMCs cultured with a peptide pool, obtained before COVID-19 vaccination. The origin of the receptors is a human donor who had a prior SARS-CoV-2 infection.

The V call is TRBV6-5, the J call TRBJ2-3; TRBD2 agrees at 7 bases. The CDR3 contains 13 residues. Trimming at V came to 7 bases and at J to 5 bases, leaving 6 bases not matched to a gene. The V gene's germline CDR1 is MNHEY and CDR2 SVGAGI. The CDR3 DNA reads TGTGCCAGCAAGGTGATAGCGGGAGATACGCAGTATTTT. As protein: CASKVIAGDTQYF.

This clone was detected once. This sequence joins TRBV25-1 and TRBJ1-2; the D is unclear. V lost 1 base and J 6 bases, leaving 9 bases between the germline ends. Per germline, CDR1 MGHDK and CDR2 SYGVNS. The CDR3 consists of 13 residues. This chain's CDR3 is CASSEWQADGYTF. CDR3 nucleotide sequence: TGTGCCAGCAGTGAATGGCAGGCCGATGGCTACACCTTC.

The gene calls are TRBV7-3 and TRBJ2-1, with a possible D match to TRBD1 (7 bases). V was clipped by 2 bases and J by 7 bases, with 9 bases between them. The germline V gene has CDR1 SGHTA and CDR2 FQGTGA. The CDR3 is 13 residues long. CDR3 sequence reads: CASSLAGQNEQFF. CDR3 sequence (DNA): TGTGCCAGCAGCTTAGCGGGACAGAATGAGCAGTTCTTC.

The CDR3 spells CASSLGSGGAYEQYF. The CDR3 nucleotides read TGTGCCAGCAGCTTGGGGTCCGGGGGGGCCTACGAGCAGTACTTC. This chain joins TRBV11-2 and TRBJ2-7; 8 bases fit TRBD2. Losses at the gene ends were 3 bases for V and 2 bases for J; bases not matched to a gene: 6. Per germline, CDR1 SGHAT and CDR2 FQNNGV. The CDR3 length is 15 residues.

The chain's CDR3 is CATSDFGGSVETQYF. As DNA, the CDR3 is TGTGCCACCAGTGATTTCGGAGGGTCCGTTGAGACCCAGTACTTC. V usage is TRBV24-1 and J usage is TRBJ2-5; D might be TRBD2 (6 bases). Trimming shortened V by 1 base and J by 5 bases, and 13 bases separated the two germline ends. The CDR3 covers 15 residues. CDR1 and CDR2 from the germline V gene are KGHDR and SFDVKD.

This clone appeared a single time. The chain employs TRBV18 and TRBJ2-2, with D possibly being TRBD2 (5 bases). The V end lost 1 base, the J end lost 5 bases, and 11 bases lay between the germline ends. CDR3 length: 15 residues. The germline V gene has CDR1 KGHSH and CDR2 LQKENI. The CDR3 DNA follows: TGTGCCAGCTCACCACGCAGGTCGGGGACCGGGGAGCTGTTTTTT. Its translation is CASSPRRSGTGELFF. The whole variable domain, filled in from reference TRBV18 and TRBJ2-2, reads NAGVMQNPRHLVRRRGQEARLRCSPMKGHSHVYWYRQLPEEGLKFMVYLQKENIIDESGMPKERFSAEFPKEGPSILRIQQVVRGDSAAYFCASSPRRSGTGELFFGEGSRLTVL.

This rearrangement joins TRBV15 to TRBJ1-1, with TRBD1 matching 7 bases. V shed 3 bases and J 4 bases; nucleotides not matched to a gene: 11. Germline values: CDR1 LNHNV, CDR2 YYDKDF (reference sequence). The CDR3 covers 16 residues. CDR3 protein: CATSSPGQLQGTEAFF. CDR3 bases: TGTGCCACCAGCAGCCCGGGACAGTTGCAAGGCACTGAAGCTTTCTTT.

The chain recombines TRBV6-5 with TRBJ2-7; D is tentatively TRBD1 or TRBD2 (6 bases each). Trimming took off 2 bases at V and 7 bases at J, with 15 bases between the two ends. The CDR3 extends over 14 amino acids. CDR1 is MNHEY, CDR2 SVGAGI, per germline. The CDR3 loop reads CASSYSGGREEQYF. The CDR3 DNA reads as TGTGCCAGCAGTTACAGTGGGGGGCGTGAGGAGCAGTACTTC.

The rearrangement joins TRBV7-9 to TRBJ2-7; 8 nucleotides match TRBD2. Trimming at V came to 8 bases and at J to 1 base, leaving 4 bases not matched to a gene. CDR3 size: 13 residues. The germline gives CDR1 SEHNR, CDR2 FQNEAQ (reference sequence). CDR3 DNA sequence: TGTGCCAGCTTGAGCGGGAGTTCCTACGAGCAGTACTTC. It is translated as CASLSGSSYEQYF.

The rearrangement links TRBV9 to TRBJ2-3; 7 positions agree with TRBD2. The junction had 4 bases not matched to a gene; V was cut back by 2 bases and J by 1 base. The germline CDR1 and CDR2 sequences are SGDLS and YYNGEE. This CDR3 has 15 residues. The CDR3 sequence is CASSVRGGGTDTQYF. The CDR3 DNA is TGTGCCAGCAGCGTGCGGGGAGGGGGCACAGATACGCAGTATTTT.

The rearrangement joins TRBV5-1 to TRBJ2-5, with D hard to call. This CDR3 has 13 residues. V was cut by 2 bases and J by 3 bases, with 8 bases left in between. Germline CDR1 and CDR2: SGHRS and YFSETQ. The CDR3 reads CASSLTIEETQYF. As DNA, the CDR3 is TGCGCCAGCAGCTTAACCATAGAAGAGACCCAGTACTTC. Full variable domain (rest looked up from reference TRBV5-1 and TRBJ2-5): KAGVTQTPRYLIKTRGQQVTLSCSPISGHRSVSWYQQTPGQGLQFLFEYFSETQRNKGNFPGRFSGRQFSNSRSEMNVSTLELGDSALYLCASSLTIEETQYFGPGTRLLVL.

The CDR3 DNA reads as TGTGCCAGTATTGAGGCCTGGGCTGGAAACACCATATATTTT. This encodes CASIEAWAGNTIYF. The rearrangement joins TRBV19 to TRBJ1-3, with D unclear. Per germline, CDR1 LNHDA and CDR2 SQIVND (reference sequence). This CDR3 is 14 amino acids long. V was pared by 7 bases and J by 2 bases, with 12 bases between.

The chain joins TRBV6-2 or TRBV6-3 to TRBJ2-1; 8 positions agree with TRBD2. The junction had 6 bases not matched to a gene; V was cut back by 2 bases and J by 6 bases. The germline V gene encodes CDR1 MNHEY and CDR2 SVGEGT. This CDR3 region has 15 residues. This CDR3 reads CASSYRGGGTNEQFF. Here the CDR3 DNA reads TGTGCCAGCAGTTACCGGGGGGGCGGTACCAATGAGCAGTTCTTC.

The chain employs TRBV5-4 and TRBJ2-2, with D hard to call. The germline V gene has CDR1 SGHNT and CDR2 YYREEE (reference sequence). There are 13 residues in the CDR3. V was pared by 7 bases and J by 6 bases, with 13 bases between. The CDR3 nucleotides read TGTGCCAGCTCGAGTCTGAATGCCGGGGAGCTGTTTTTT. Protein product: CASSSLNAGELFF. Full variable domain (remainder filled in from reference TRBV5-4 and TRBJ2-2): ETGVTQSPTHLIKTRGQQVTLRCSSQSGHNTVSWYQQALGQGPQFIFQYYREEENGRGNFPPRFSGLQFPNYSSELNVNALELDDSALYLCASSSLNAGELFFGEGSRLTVL.

The gene calls are TRBV4-2 and TRBJ2-4, with 11 bases aligning to TRBD2. The CDR3 covers 16 residues. CDR1 is LGHNA, CDR2 YNFKEQ, per germline. V trimming: 2 bases; J trimming: 1 base; junction bases outside the gene matches: 1. CDR3 coding DNA: TGTGCCAGCAGCCAAATAGCGGGGGGGGCCAAAAACATTCAGTACTTC. Amino acids: CASSQIAGGAKNIQYF.

By proportion, this clone is medium-sized. This chain joins TRBV5-4 and TRBJ1-6; D possibly corresponds to TRBD1 (6 bases). Per germline, CDR1 SGHNT and CDR2 YYREEE (reference sequence). V was clipped by 1 base and J by 7 bases, with 12 bases between them. The CDR3 is made up of 15 amino acids. The CDR3 region is CASSLWQGTNSPLHF. The CDR3 coding sequence is TGTGCCAGCAGCTTGTGGCAGGGGACAAATTCACCCCTCCACTTT. The full variable domain, completed using reference TRBV5-4 and TRBJ1-6, is ETGVTQSPTHLIKTRGQQVTLRCSSQSGHNTVSWYQQALGQGPQFIFQYYREEENGRGNFPPRFSGLQFPNYSSELNVNALELDDSALYLCASSLWQGTNSPLHFGNGTRLTVT.

V and J are TRBV5-5 and TRBJ1-6; D ambiguous. The germline CDR1 and CDR2 sequences are SGHKS and YYEKEE (reference sequence). This CDR3 has 14 amino acids. Trimming took 1 base from V and 5 from J, leaving 7 bases between them. The CDR3 loop is CASSLLWNNSPLHF. Here the CDR3 DNA reads TGTGCCAGCAGCTTGCTATGGAATAATTCACCCCTCCACTTT.

The table lists this clone with a few counts. This rearrangement joins TRBV7-9 to TRBJ2-2, with TRBD2 as a possible D gene (6 bases). Germline CDR1 reads SEHNR; CDR2 reads FQNEAQ (reference sequence). Between the trimmed V and J ends, which lost 4 bases and 7 bases, there was a span of 22 bases. The CDR3 contains 17 residues. The CDR3 loop reads CASSSPRGGGTDGELFF. DNA for the CDR3: TGTGCCAGCAGCTCTCCGCGTGGCGGCGGGACGGACGGGGAGCTGTTTTTT.

This chain joins TRBV6-5 and TRBJ1-2; 7 bases are shared with TRBD1. This CDR3 contains 14 residues. Germline V gene sequence: CDR1 MNHEY, CDR2 SVGAGI. V was clipped by 0 bases and J by 3 bases; unmatched bases: 1. Here the CDR3 DNA reads TGTGCCAGCAGTTACTCGACAGGGCACTATGGCTACACCTTC. This encodes CASSYSTGHYGYTF.

The J gene is TRBJ2-3, the V gene TRBV5-1; D gene ambiguous. Germline-derived CDR1 and CDR2 are SGHRS and YFSETQ. The CDR3 covers 19 residues. The V end was cut by 2 bases, the J end by 3 bases, with 25 bases between. The CDR3, as DNA: TGCGCCAGCAGCTTCGCCCCGAGACGTAGGCCGGTTGATACAGATACGCAGTATTTT. Translated: CASSFAPRRRPVDTDTQYF.

The rearrangement joins TRBV27 to TRBJ2-1, with 11 bases identical to TRBD2. The CDR3 spans 16 residues. Germline-derived CDR1 and CDR2 are MNHEY and SMNVEV (reference sequence). J lost 4 bases, V lost 5 bases, and 7 bases had no gene match. In nucleotides, the CDR3 is TGTGCCAGCAGTCTTACGACTAGCGGGATATACAATGAGCAGTTCTTC. Translated, it gives CASSLTTSGIYNEQFF.

In this sample, this clone turned up once. The chain carries TRBV24-1 and TRBJ2-7; D is tentatively TRBD1 or TRBD2 (6 bases each). Germline V gene sequence: CDR1 KGHDR, CDR2 SFDVKD. V gave up 5 bases and J gave up 3 bases, with 13 bases separating them. The CDR3 extends over 14 amino acids. The CDR3 spells CATSGRGEDYEQYF. In nucleotides, the CDR3 is TGTGCCACCAGTGGGAGGGGGGAGGACTACGAGCAGTACTTC.

The chain employs TRBV30 and TRBJ1-6, with D possibly TRBD1 on 6 matching bases. Trimming stripped 4 bases from V and 9 bases from J, with 13 bases between. CDR1 is GTSNPN, CDR2 SVGIG, per germline (reference sequence). The CDR3 totals 13 residues. CDR3 sequence: CAWNRDTSSPLHF. CDR3 bases: TGTGCCTGGAACCGGGACACCTCTTCACCCCTCCACTTT.

The chain has TRBV20-1 and TRBJ2-3; D gene ambiguous. CDR1 is DFQATT and CDR2 is SNEGSKA in the germline V gene (reference sequence). Trimming pared 5 bases from V and 7 bases from J, leaving 10 bases between. The CDR3 covers 11 residues. The CDR3 spells CSAERWNTQYF. Written as DNA, the CDR3 is TGCAGTGCTGAGAGGTGGAATACGCAGTATTTT.

This clone occurred a few times. The chain carries TRBV6-4 and TRBJ2-2; 7 nucleotides align to TRBD1. Germline lookup yields CDR1 MRHNA and CDR2 SNTAGT. The CDR3 is made up of 15 amino acids. V shed 6 bases and J 3 bases; nucleotides not matched to a gene: 7. CDR3 DNA: TGTGCCAGCAGCTCTGGGCAGGGGGACACCGGGGAGCTGTTTTTT. Encoded protein: CASSSGQGDTGELFF.